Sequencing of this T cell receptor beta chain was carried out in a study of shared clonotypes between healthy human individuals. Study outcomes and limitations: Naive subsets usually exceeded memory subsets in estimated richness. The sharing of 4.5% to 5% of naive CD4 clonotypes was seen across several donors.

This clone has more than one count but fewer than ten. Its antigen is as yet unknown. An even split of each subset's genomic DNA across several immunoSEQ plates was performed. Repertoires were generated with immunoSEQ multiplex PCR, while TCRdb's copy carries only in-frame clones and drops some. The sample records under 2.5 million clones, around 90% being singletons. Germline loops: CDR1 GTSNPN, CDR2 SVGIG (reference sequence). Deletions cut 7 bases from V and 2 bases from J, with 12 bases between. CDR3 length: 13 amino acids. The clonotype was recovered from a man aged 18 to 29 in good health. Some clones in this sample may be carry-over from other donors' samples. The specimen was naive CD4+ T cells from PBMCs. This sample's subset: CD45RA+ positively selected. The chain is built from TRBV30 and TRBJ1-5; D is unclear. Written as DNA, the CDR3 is TGTGCCTCCTCCCGGGGAGGCAATCAGCCCCAGCATTTT. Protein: CASSRGGNQPQHF.